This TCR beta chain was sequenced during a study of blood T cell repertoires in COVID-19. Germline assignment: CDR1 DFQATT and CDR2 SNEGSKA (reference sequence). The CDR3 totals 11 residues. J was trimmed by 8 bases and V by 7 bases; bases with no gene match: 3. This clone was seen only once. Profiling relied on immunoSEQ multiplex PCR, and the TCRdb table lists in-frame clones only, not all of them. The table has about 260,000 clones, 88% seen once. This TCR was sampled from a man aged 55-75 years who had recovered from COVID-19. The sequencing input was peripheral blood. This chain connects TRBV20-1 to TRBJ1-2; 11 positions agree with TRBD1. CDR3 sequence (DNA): TGCAGTGTCCGGACAGGGGGCGGCTACACCTTC. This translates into CSVRTGGGYTF.